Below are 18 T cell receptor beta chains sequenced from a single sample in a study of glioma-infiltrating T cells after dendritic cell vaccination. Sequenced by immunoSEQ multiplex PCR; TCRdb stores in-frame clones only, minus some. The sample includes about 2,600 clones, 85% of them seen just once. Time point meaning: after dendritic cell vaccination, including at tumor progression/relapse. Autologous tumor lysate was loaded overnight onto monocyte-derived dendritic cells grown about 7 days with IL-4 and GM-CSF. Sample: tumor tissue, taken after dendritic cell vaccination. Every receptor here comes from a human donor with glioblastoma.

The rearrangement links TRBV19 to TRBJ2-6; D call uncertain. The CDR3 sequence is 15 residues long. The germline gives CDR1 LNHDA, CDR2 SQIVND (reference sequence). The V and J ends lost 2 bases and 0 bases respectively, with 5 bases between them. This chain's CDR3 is CASSITSSGANVLTF. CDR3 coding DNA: TGTGCCAGTAGTATAACAAGCTCTGGGGCCAACGTCCTGACTTTC.

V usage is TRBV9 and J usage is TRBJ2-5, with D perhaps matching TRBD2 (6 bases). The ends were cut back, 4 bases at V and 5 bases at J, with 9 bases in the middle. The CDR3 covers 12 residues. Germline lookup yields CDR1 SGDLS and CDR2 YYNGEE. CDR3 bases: TGTGCCAGCAGCTCGGGACTTGAGACCCAGTACTTC. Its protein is CASSSGLETQYF.

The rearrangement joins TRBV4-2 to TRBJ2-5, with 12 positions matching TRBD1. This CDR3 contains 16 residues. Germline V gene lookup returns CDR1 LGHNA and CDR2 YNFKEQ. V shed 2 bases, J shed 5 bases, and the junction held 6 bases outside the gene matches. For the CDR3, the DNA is TGTGCCAGCAGCCAAAGTGGGGGACAGGGGGCTGAGACCCAGTACTTC. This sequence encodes CASSQSGGQGAETQYF.

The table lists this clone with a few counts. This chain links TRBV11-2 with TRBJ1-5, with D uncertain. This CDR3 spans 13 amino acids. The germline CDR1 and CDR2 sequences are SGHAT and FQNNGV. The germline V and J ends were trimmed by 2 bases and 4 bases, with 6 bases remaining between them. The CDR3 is CASSLWRNQPQHF. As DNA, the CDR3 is TGTGCCAGCAGCTTATGGCGGAATCAGCCCCAGCATTTT. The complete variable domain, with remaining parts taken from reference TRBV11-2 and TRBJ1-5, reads EAGVAQSPRYKIIEKRQSVAFWCNPISGHATLYWYQQILGQGPKLLIQFQNNGVVDDSQLPKDRFSAERLKGVDSTLKIQPAKLEDSAVYLCASSLWRNQPQHFGDGTRLSIL.

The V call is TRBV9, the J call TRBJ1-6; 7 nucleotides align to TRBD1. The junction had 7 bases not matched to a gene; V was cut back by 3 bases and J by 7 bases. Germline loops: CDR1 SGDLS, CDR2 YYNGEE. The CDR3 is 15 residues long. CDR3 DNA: TGTGCCAGCAGCGCCGGCACAGGGGCGAATTCACCCCTCCACTTT. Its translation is CASSAGTGANSPLHF.

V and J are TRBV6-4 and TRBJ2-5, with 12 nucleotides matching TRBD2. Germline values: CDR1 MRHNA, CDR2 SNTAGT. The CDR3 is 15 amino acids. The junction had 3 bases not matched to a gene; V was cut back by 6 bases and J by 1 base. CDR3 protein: CASSATSGGQETQYF. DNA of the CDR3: TGTGCCAGCAGCGCGACTAGCGGGGGCCAAGAGACCCAGTACTTC.

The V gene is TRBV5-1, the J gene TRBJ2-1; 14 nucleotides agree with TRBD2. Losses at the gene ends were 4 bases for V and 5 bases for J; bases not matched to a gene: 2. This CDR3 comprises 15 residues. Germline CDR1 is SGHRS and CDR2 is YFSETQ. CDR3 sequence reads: CASSPGLAGDNEQFF. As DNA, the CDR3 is TGCGCCAGCAGCCCGGGACTAGCGGGGGACAATGAGCAGTTCTTC.

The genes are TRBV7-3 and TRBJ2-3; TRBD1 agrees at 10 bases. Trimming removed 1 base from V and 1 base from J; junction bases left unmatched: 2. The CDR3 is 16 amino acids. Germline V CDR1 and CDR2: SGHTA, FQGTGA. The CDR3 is CASSLRGTGGTDTQYF. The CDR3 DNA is TGTGCCAGCAGCTTAAGAGGGACAGGGGGCACAGATACGCAGTATTTT.

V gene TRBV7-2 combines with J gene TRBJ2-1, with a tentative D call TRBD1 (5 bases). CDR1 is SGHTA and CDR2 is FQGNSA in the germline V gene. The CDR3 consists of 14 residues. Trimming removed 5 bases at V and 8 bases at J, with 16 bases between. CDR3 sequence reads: CASSLNPGFDEQFF. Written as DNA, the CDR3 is TGTGCCAGCAGCCTCAACCCAGGGTTCGATGAGCAGTTCTTC.

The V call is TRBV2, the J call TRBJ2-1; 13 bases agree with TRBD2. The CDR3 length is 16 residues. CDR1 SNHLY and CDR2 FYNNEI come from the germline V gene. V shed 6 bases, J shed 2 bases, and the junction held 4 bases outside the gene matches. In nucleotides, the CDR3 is TGTGCCAGCAGCCGACTAGCGGGAGGAGCCTACAATGAGCAGTTCTTC. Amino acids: CASSRLAGGAYNEQFF.

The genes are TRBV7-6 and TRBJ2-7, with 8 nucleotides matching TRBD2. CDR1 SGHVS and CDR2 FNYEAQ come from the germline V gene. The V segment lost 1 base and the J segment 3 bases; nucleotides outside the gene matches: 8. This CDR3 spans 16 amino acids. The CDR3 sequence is CASSLGSTSGRYEQYF. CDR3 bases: TGTGCCAGCAGCTTAGGGTCAACTAGCGGCCGCTACGAGCAGTACTTC.

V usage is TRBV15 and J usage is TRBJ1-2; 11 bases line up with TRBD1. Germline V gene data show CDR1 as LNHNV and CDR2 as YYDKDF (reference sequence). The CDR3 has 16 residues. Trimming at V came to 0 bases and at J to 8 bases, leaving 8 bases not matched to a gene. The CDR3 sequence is CATSRDRRTGGGGYTF. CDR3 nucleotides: TGTGCCACCAGCAGAGACCGCCGGACAGGGGGCGGCGGCTACACCTTC.

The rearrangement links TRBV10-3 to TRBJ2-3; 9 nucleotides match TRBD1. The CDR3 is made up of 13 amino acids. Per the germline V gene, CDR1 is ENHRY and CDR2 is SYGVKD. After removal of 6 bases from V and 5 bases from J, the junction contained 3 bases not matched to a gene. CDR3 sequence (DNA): TGTGCCATCAGGACAGGGGGGGGAGATACGCAGTATTTT. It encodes CAIRTGGGDTQYF.

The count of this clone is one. CDR3 nucleotide sequence: TGTGCCATCAGTGAGTCGACTCTCGAACAGGGGAACTACAATGAGCAGTTCTTC. It codes for CAISESTLEQGNYNEQFF. This chain links TRBV10-3 with TRBJ2-1; 7 bases are shared with TRBD1. Trimming removed 0 bases from V and 3 bases from J; junction bases left unmatched: 11. The CDR3 has 18 amino acids. CDR1 and CDR2 (germline): ENHRY, SYGVKD.

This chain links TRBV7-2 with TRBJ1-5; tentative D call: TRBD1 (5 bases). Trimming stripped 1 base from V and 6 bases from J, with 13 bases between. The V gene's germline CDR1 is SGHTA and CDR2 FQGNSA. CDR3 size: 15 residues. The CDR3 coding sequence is TGTGCCAGCAGCTTAGGGAGGGGAGCTGGTCAGCCCCAGCATTTT. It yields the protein CASSLGRGAGQPQHF.

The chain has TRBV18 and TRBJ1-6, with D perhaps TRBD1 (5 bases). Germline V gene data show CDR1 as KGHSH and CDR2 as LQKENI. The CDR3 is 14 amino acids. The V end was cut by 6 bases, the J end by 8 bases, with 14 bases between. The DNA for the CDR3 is TGTGCCAGCTCGCACAGGACGGCAGATTCACCCCTCCACTTT. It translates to CASSHRTADSPLHF.

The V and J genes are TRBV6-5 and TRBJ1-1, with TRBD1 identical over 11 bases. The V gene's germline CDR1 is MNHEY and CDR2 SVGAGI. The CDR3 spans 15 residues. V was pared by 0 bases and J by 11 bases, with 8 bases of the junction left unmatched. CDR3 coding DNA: TGTGCCAGCAGTTACTCAGTTGGGACAGGGGGTTCGGCTTTCTTT. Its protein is CASSYSVGTGGSAFF.

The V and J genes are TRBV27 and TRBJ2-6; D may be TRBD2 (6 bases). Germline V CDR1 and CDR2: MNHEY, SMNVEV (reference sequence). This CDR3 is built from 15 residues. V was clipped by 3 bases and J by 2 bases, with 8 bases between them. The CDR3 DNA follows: TGTGCCAGCAGTTTTCGGAGGGCTGGGGCCAACGTCCTGACTTTC. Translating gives CASSFRRAGANVLTF.